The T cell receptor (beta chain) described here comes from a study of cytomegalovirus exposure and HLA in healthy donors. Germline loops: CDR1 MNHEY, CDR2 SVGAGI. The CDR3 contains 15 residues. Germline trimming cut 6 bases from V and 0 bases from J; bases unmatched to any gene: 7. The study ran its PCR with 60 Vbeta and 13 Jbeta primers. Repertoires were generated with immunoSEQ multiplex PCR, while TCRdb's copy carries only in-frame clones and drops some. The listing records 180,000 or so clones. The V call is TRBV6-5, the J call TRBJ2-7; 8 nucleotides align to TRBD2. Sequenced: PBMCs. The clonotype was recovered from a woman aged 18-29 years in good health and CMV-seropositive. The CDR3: CASRLLAGPSYEQYF. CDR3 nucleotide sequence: TGTGCCAGCAGATTATTAGCGGGGCCCTCCTACGAGCAGTACTTC.